This TCR beta chain was sequenced in a study of CD8 T cells in ankylosing spondylitis. Study-level points and caveats: Seemingly characteristic of ankylosing spondylitis blood was a TCR beta motif consisting of about 8 highly homologous variants. Clones linked to the disease showed a CD8+ phenotype. They occurred at relatively low frequencies in peripheral blood.

CDR1 is SEHNR, CDR2 FQNEAQ, per germline (reference sequence). Trimming shortened V by 0 bases and J by 4 bases, and 13 bases separated the two germline ends. The CDR3 totals 16 residues. TCR beta libraries were made by quantitative 5'-RACE with molecular barcodes. TCRdb processed the 5' RACE reads anew with MiXCR; each CDR3 protein has one entry. This table has about 460,000 distinct CDR3 sequences, roughly 5% appearing once. As concerns this clonotype: Antigen specificity is unknown.

Sequenced sample: blood, either unsorted or a sorted T cell fraction (not recorded which). The receptor was isolated from a male donor with ankylosing spondylitis. The V gene is TRBV7-9, the J gene TRBJ2-1; the D gene is possibly TRBD2 (6 bases). CDR3 sequence reads: CASSLAVGGRYNEQFF. As DNA, the CDR3 is TGTGCCAGCAGCTTAGCGGTGGGAGGACGTTACAATGAGCAGTTCTTC.